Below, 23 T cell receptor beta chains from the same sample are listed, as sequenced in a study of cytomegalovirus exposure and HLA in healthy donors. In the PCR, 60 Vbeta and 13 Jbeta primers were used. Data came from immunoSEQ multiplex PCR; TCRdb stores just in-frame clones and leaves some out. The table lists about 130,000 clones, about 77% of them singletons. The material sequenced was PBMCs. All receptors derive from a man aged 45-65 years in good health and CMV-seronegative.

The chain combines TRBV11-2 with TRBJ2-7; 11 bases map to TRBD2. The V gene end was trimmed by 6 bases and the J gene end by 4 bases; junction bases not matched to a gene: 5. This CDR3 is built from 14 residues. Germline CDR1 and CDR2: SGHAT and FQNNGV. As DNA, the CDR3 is TGTGCCAGCAGGAAACTAGCGGGAGCGTACGAGCAGTACTTC. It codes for CASRKLAGAYEQYF.

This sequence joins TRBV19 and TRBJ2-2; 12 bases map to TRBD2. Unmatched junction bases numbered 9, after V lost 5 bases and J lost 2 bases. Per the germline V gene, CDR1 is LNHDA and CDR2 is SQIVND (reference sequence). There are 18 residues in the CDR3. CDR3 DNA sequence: TGTGCCAGTAGTCCACGAGGACTAGCGGGGATTAACACCGGGGAGCTGTTTTTT. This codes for CASSPRGLAGINTGELFF. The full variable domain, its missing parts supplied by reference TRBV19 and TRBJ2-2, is DGGITQSPKYLFRKEGQNVTLSCEQNLNHDAMYWYRQDPGQGLRLIYYSQIVNDFQKGDIAEGYSVSREKKESFPLTVTSAQKNPTAFYLCASSPRGLAGINTGELFFGEGSRLTVL.

This chain's CDR3 is CASSSMQAPSETQYF. Here the CDR3 DNA reads TGTGCCAGCAGTTCTATGCAGGCCCCGAGTGAGACCCAGTACTTC. V is TRBV27 and J is TRBJ2-5; D gene unclear. Trimming took off 4 bases at V and 5 bases at J, with 17 bases between the two ends. Germline V gives CDR1 MNHEY, CDR2 SMNVEV (reference sequence). The CDR3 is made up of 15 amino acids.

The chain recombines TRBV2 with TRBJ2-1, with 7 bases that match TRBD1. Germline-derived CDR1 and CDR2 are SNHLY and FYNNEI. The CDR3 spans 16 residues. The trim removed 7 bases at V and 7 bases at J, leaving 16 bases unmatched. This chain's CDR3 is CASTPPGNRGSNEQFF. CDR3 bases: TGTGCCAGCACTCCCCCGGGGAACAGGGGCTCTAATGAGCAGTTCTTC.

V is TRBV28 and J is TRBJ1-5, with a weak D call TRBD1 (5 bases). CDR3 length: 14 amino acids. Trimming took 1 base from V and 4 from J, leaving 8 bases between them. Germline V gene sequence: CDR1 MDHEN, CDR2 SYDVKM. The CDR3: CASSLLGGNQPQHF. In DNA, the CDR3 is TGTGCCAGCAGTTTATTGGGGGGGAATCAGCCCCAGCATTTT.

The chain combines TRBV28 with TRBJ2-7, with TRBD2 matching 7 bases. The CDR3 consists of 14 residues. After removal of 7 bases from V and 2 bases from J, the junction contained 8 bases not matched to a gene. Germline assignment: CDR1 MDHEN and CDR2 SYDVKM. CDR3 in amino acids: CASNGASGAYEQYF. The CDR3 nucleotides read TGTGCCAGCAACGGGGCTAGCGGAGCCTACGAGCAGTACTTC.

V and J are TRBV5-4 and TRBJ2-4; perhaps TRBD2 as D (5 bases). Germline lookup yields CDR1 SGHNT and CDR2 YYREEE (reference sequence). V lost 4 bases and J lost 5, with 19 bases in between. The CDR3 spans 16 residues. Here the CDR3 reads CASSRGSGTGENIQYF. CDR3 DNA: TGTGCCAGCAGCCGAGGAAGCGGTACGGGTGAAAACATTCAGTACTTC.

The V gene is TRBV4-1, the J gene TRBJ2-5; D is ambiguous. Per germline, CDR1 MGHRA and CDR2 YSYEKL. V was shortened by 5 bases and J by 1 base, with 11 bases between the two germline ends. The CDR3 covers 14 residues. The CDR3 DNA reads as TGCGCCAGCAGCTATAGACACAGCCAAGAGACCCAGTACTTC. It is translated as CASSYRHSQETQYF.

The CDR3 DNA reads as TGTGCCTCCAGGGGCTCTTCCACCGGGGAGCTGTTTTTT. It yields the protein CASRGSSTGELFF. The rearrangement links TRBV7-9 to TRBJ2-2; a weak D match, TRBD1 (6 bases). CDR1 SEHNR and CDR2 FQNEAQ come from the germline V gene (reference sequence). The CDR3 length is 13 residues. The germline V and J ends were trimmed by 11 bases and 4 bases, with 14 bases remaining between them. Combining the CDR3 with reference TRBV7-9 and TRBJ2-2 gives the whole variable domain DTGVSQNPRHKITKRGQNVTFRCDPISEHNRLYWYRQTLGQGPEFLTYFQNEAQLEKSRLLSDRFSAERPKGSFSTLEIQRTEQGDSAMYLCASRGSSTGELFFGEGSRLTVL.

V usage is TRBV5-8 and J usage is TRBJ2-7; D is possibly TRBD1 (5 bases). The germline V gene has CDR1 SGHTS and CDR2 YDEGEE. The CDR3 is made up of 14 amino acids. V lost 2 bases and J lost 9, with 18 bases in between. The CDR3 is CASSLFFQGARQYF. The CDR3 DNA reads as TGTGCCAGCAGCTTATTTTTTCAGGGCGCGAGGCAGTACTTC.

This CDR3 reads CASSEALAGDPWRTGELFF. In DNA form, the CDR3 reads TGTGCCAGCAGTGAAGCGCTAGCGGGAGACCCCTGGCGCACCGGGGAGCTGTTTTTT. The chain combines TRBV6-1 with TRBJ2-2; 10 bases match TRBD2. CDR3 length: 19 amino acids. The germline CDR1 and CDR2 sequences are MNHNS and SASEGT. With 0 bases clipped from V and 4 bases from J, the junction kept 11 bases outside the gene matches.

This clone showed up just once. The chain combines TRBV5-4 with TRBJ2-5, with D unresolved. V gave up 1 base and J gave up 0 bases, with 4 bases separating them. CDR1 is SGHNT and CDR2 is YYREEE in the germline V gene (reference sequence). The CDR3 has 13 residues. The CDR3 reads CASSLQDQETQYF. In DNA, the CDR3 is TGTGCCAGCAGCTTGCAGGACCAAGAGACCCAGTACTTC.

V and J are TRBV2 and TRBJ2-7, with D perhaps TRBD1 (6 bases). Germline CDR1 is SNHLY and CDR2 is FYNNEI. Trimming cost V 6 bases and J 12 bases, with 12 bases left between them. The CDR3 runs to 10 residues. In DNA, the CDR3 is TGTGCCAGCAGGTCAGGGGAGTCGTACTTC. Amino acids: CASRSGESYF.

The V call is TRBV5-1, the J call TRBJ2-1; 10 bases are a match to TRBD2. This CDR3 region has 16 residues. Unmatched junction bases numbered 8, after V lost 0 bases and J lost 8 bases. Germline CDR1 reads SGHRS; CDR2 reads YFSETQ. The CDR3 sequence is CASSLGGSGRLHEQFF. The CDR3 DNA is TGCGCCAGCAGCTTGGGGGGTAGCGGGAGGTTGCATGAGCAGTTCTTC.

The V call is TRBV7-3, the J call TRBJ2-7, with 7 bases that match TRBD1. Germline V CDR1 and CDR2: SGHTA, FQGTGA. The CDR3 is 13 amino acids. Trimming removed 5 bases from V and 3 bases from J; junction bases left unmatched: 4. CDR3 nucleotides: TGTGCCAGCAGCCTGACAGGGAACTACGAGCAGTACTTC. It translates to CASSLTGNYEQYF.

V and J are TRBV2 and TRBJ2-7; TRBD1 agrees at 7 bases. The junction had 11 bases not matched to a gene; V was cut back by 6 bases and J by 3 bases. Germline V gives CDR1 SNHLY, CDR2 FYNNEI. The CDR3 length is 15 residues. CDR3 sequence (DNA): TGTGCCAGCAGAAGCGACAGGGACCGGCTCTACGAGCAGTACTTC. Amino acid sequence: CASRSDRDRLYEQYF.

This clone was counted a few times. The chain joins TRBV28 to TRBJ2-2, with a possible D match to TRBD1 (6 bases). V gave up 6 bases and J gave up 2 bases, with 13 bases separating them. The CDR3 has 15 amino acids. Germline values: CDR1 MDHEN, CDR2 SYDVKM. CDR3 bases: TGTGCCAGCAGGGTCGGGACATATAACACCGGGGAGCTGTTTTTT. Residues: CASRVGTYNTGELFF.

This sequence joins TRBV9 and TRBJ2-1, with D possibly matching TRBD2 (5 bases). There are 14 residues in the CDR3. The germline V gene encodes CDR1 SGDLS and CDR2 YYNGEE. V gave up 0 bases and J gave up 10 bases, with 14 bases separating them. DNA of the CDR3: TGTGCCAGCAGCGTAGATGGTGAAGCTAGCGAGCAGTTCTTC. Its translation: CASSVDGEASEQFF.

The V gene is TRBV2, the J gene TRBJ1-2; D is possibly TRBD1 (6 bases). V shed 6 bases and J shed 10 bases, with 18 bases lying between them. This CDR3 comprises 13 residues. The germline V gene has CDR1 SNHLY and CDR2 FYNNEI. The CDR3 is CASSSQGTDTYTF. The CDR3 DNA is TGTGCCAGCAGCTCACAGGGTACCGATACCTACACCTTC.

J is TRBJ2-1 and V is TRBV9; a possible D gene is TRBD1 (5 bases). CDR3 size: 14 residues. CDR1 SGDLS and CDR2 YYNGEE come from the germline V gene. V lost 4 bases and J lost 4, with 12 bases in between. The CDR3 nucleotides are TGTGCCAGCAGCACAGGAGTTATTTACAATGAGCAGTTCTTC. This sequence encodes CASSTGVIYNEQFF.

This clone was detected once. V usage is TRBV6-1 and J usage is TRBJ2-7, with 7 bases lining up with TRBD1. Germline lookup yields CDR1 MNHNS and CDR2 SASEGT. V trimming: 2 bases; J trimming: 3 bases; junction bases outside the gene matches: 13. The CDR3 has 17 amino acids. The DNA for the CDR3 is TGTGCCAGCAGTGAATTGAGACAGGGTGGAGAGGACTACGAGCAGTACTTC. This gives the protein CASSELRQGGEDYEQYF.

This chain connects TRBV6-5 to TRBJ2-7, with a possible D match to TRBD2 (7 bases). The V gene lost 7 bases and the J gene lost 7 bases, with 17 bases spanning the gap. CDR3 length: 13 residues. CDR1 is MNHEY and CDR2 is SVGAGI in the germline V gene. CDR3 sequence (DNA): TGTGCCAGCACCCCGGCGGGGGCGCGGGAGCAGTACTTC. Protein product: CASTPAGAREQYF.

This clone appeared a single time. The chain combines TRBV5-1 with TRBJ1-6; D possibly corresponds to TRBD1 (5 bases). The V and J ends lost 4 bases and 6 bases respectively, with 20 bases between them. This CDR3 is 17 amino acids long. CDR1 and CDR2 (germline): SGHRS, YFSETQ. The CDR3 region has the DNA TGCGCCAGCAGCGCGCAACCCGGGACTGATGTTAATTCACCCCTCCACTTT. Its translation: CASSAQPGTDVNSPLHF.